This entry lists 25 T cell receptor beta chains sequenced from one sample in a study of beta chain features in type 1 diabetes. General study results and limits: Across all four CD4+ subsets, people with type 1 diabetes showed modestly shorter TCRB CDR3s.

These receptors have no identified antigens. TCRB transcripts that were expressed got sequenced, as all of the isolated RNA had been reverse transcribed. The method was immunoSEQ multiplex PCR; TCRdb's version includes in-frame clones alone and lacks a portion of them. Found here are about 340,000 clones, roughly 13% of them singletons; the top ten hold about 0.016%. Input material: naive CD4+ T cells from blood. The receptors originated from a woman aged 18 to 35 with type 1 diabetes.

V usage is TRBV27 and J usage is TRBJ2-7; TRBD2 matches 8 bases. The germline V gene encodes CDR1 MNHEY and CDR2 SMNVEV (reference sequence). The CDR3 runs 16 residues. V lost 4 bases to trimming and J lost 3 bases; unmatched junction nucleotides: 11. The CDR3 nucleotides are TGTGCCAGCAGTTCCAGAGCCGGGACTAGGTTCTACGAGCAGTACTTC. Its translation is CASSSRAGTRFYEQYF.

This clone was detected only a few times. The J gene is TRBJ2-5, the V gene TRBV27; possible D gene TRBD1, 6 bases. The CDR3 runs 14 residues. Trimming took off 4 bases at V and 2 bases at J, with 11 bases between the two ends. Germline V CDR1 and CDR2: MNHEY, SMNVEV (reference sequence). The CDR3 spells CASSSNRVQETQYF. The CDR3, as DNA: TGTGCCAGCAGTTCCAACAGGGTTCAAGAGACCCAGTACTTC.

The sample holds a few counts of this clone. The chain links TRBV7-8 to TRBJ2-5, with TRBD2 identical over 11 bases. The V and J ends lost 7 bases and 5 bases, in that order; junction bases with no gene match: 9. Per germline, CDR1 SGHVS and CDR2 FQNEAQ. This CDR3 spans 15 amino acids. CDR3 nucleotide sequence: TGTGCCAGCATCCTACGACTAGCGGGGTGGGAGACCCAGTACTTC. Protein product: CASILRLAGWETQYF.

Only a few counts were recorded for this clone. The chain employs TRBV15 and TRBJ1-5; 8 positions match TRBD1. After removal of 7 bases from V and 4 bases from J, the junction contained 6 bases not matched to a gene. Per the germline V gene, CDR1 is LNHNV and CDR2 is YYDKDF (reference sequence). This CDR3 contains 14 residues. In DNA, the CDR3 is TGTGCCACCACTAGGACAGGGCCGAATCAGCCCCAGCATTTT. Its protein is CATTRTGPNQPQHF.

The rearrangement links TRBV6-5 to TRBJ2-7; the D gene is possibly TRBD1 (6 bases). The germline V gene encodes CDR1 MNHEY and CDR2 SVGAGI. V lost 0 bases and J lost 4, with 16 bases in between. There are 16 residues in the CDR3. CDR3 region: CASSYSMAGARYEQYF. CDR3 DNA sequence: TGTGCCAGCAGTTACTCGATGGCAGGGGCACGGTACGAGCAGTACTTC.

The genes are TRBV27 and TRBJ1-1; 7 bases match TRBD1. This CDR3 is built from 14 residues. Trimming took 5 bases from V and 4 from J; bases not matched to a gene: 7. Per germline, CDR1 MNHEY and CDR2 SMNVEV (reference sequence). The CDR3 DNA is TGTGCCAGCAGTGCCGTGACAGGGCGCACTGAAGCTTTCTTT. Protein: CASSAVTGRTEAFF.

In its sample, this clone was seen a few times. The genes are TRBV7-9 and TRBJ1-1; TRBD1 agrees at 7 bases. Looked up from germline, CDR1 is SEHNR and CDR2 is FQNEAQ (reference sequence). The trim removed 6 bases at V and 8 bases at J, leaving 9 bases unmatched. CDR3 length: 13 residues. In DNA, the CDR3 is TGTGCCAGCAGTGCGACAGGGCCCTTGGAAGCTTTCTTT. It encodes CASSATGPLEAFF.

This clone was detected only a few times. CDR3 residues: CASSLISGASTDTQYF. Written as DNA, the CDR3 is TGTGCCAGCAGCTTAATAAGCGGAGCTAGCACAGATACGCAGTATTTT. The chain is built from TRBV5-4 and TRBJ2-3; D possibly corresponds to TRBD2 (5 bases). V was trimmed by 2 bases and J by 0 bases, leaving 13 bases between them. In germline, CDR1 is SGHNT, CDR2 YYREEE (reference sequence). This CDR3 is built from 16 residues. Supplemented by reference TRBV5-4 and TRBJ2-3, the full variable domain reads ETGVTQSPTHLIKTRGQQVTLRCSSQSGHNTVSWYQQALGQGPQFIFQYYREEENGRGNFPPRFSGLQFPNYSSELNVNALELDDSALYLCASSLISGASTDTQYFGPGTRLTVL.

In its sample, this clone was seen a few times. This sequence joins TRBV5-1 and TRBJ2-1, with 7 nucleotides matching TRBD2. Germline values: CDR1 SGHRS, CDR2 YFSETQ. V shed 6 bases and J 2 bases; nucleotides not matched to a gene: 8. The CDR3 has 15 residues. In DNA form, the CDR3 reads TGCGCCAGCACCCCGGGGGGTAGTGCCTACAATGAGCAGTTCTTC. This sequence encodes CASTPGGSAYNEQFF.

The V call is TRBV5-4, the J call TRBJ2-3; maybe TRBD2 (5 bases). Germline CDR1 SGHNT, CDR2 YYREEE (reference sequence). V was clipped by 0 bases and J by 4 bases, with 12 bases between them. The CDR3 covers 15 residues. The CDR3 spells CASSLDGVASDTQYF. CDR3 nucleotide sequence: TGTGCCAGCAGCTTGGATGGGGTAGCGTCAGATACGCAGTATTTT.

The V call is TRBV7-2, the J call TRBJ2-1; possible D gene TRBD2, 5 bases. The CDR3 is 15 amino acids. Germline-derived CDR1 and CDR2 are SGHTA and FQGNSA. Trimming shortened V by 1 base and J by 3 bases, and 10 bases separated the two germline ends. This CDR3 is CASSLVPGNYNEQFF. The DNA of the CDR3 is TGTGCCAGCAGCTTAGTTCCGGGGAACTACAATGAGCAGTTCTTC.

V is TRBV18 and J is TRBJ2-1; 14 positions match TRBD2. Unmatched junction bases numbered 6, after V lost 8 bases and J lost 9 bases. The CDR3 contains 14 residues. Germline values: CDR1 KGHSH, CDR2 LQKENI. CDR3 DNA sequence: TGTGCCAGCCTTCGACTAGCGGGAGGGGGTGAGCAGTTCTTC. This translates into CASLRLAGGGEQFF. Combining the CDR3 with reference TRBV18 and TRBJ2-1 gives the whole variable domain NAGVMQNPRHLVRRRGQEARLRCSPMKGHSHVYWYRQLPEEGLKFMVYLQKENIIDESGMPKERFSAEFPKEGPSILRIQQVVRGDSAAYFCASLRLAGGGEQFFGPGTRLTVL.

A few counts support this clone. This chain connects TRBV28 to TRBJ2-5; 10 nucleotides align to TRBD2. Germline V CDR1 and CDR2: MDHEN, SYDVKM. The CDR3 runs 17 residues. Germline trimming cut 3 bases from V and 6 bases from J; bases unmatched to any gene: 13. The CDR3 loop reads CASSLGGILAGWKTQYF. CDR3 sequence (DNA): TGTGCCAGCAGTTTGGGAGGAATACTAGCGGGATGGAAGACCCAGTACTTC.

The rearrangement links TRBV19 to TRBJ1-2; 7 bases are shared with TRBD1. The CDR3 length is 13 residues. CDR1 LNHDA and CDR2 SQIVND come from the germline V gene (reference sequence). The J segment lost 8 bases and the V segment lost 7 bases, leaving 10 bases of the junction unmatched. The CDR3 protein is CASNQRQGVGYTF. CDR3 nucleotide sequence: TGTGCCAGTAACCAAAGACAGGGAGTGGGCTACACCTTC.

This clone was detected a few times. The genes are TRBV27 and TRBJ2-7; 10 bases are shared with TRBD2. J lost 2 bases, V lost 6 bases, and 4 bases had no gene match. Germline V gene lookup returns CDR1 MNHEY and CDR2 SMNVEV (reference sequence). The CDR3 contains 14 residues. The CDR3 sequence: CASRWTSGPYEQYF. The CDR3 DNA reads TGTGCCAGCAGGTGGACTAGCGGTCCCTACGAGCAGTACTTC.

This clone was found a few times. The chain employs TRBV27 and TRBJ2-7, with TRBD2 identical over 10 bases. This CDR3 has 14 amino acids. Germline CDR1 is MNHEY and CDR2 is SMNVEV (reference sequence). Trimming cost V 8 bases and J 4 bases; bases outside gene matches: 8. The CDR3 DNA reads as TGTGCCAGCGGGGCGGCTAGCGGGAGTTACGAGCAGTACTTC. Translation: CASGAASGSYEQYF.

This chain joins TRBV6-1 and TRBJ1-2, with 7 bases lining up with TRBD1. Germline V lookup: CDR1 MNHNS, CDR2 SASEGT. The V segment lost 3 bases and the J segment 2 bases; nucleotides outside the gene matches: 6. This CDR3 spans 15 amino acids. Here the CDR3 DNA reads TGTGCCAGCAGTGAGGGTTGGACAGGAAACTATGGCTACACCTTC. It encodes CASSEGWTGNYGYTF.

The table lists this clone with a few counts. Other DNA sequences in this specimen translate into the identical CDR3. This chain links TRBV20-1 with TRBJ2-1, with a tentative D call TRBD2 (6 bases). Trimming removed 6 bases from V and 6 bases from J, with 9 bases in between. CDR1 and CDR2 (germline): DFQATT, SNEGSKA (reference sequence). CDR3 length equals 11 residues. CDR3 protein: CSAPRGNEQFF. The CDR3 DNA sequence: TGCAGTGCCCCGCGGGGCAATGAGCAGTTCTTC.

Only a few counts were recorded for this clone. The J gene is TRBJ2-5, the V gene TRBV7-2; TRBD2 aligns across 15 bases. The germline CDR1 and CDR2 sequences are SGHTA and FQGNSA. V shed 4 bases, J shed 6 bases, and the junction held 9 bases outside the gene matches. This CDR3 contains 17 residues. Written as DNA, the CDR3 is TGTGCCAGCAGCTCTCCGGGACTAGCGGGAGGTTTGAAGACCCAGTACTTC. Protein: CASSSPGLAGGLKTQYF.

This chain joins TRBV9 and TRBJ2-1; 10 bases are shared with TRBD2. The CDR3 has 16 residues. CDR1 and CDR2 from the germline V gene are SGDLS and YYNGEE. V dropped 3 bases and J dropped 10; count of bases not matched to a gene: 13. CDR3 in amino acids: CASSGRKGTSAEEQFF. The CDR3 nucleotides are TGTGCCAGCAGCGGACGGAAAGGGACTAGCGCTGAGGAGCAGTTCTTC.

The chain links TRBV4-1 to TRBJ2-3, with TRBD1 matching over 7 bases. CDR3 length: 15 residues. Germline CDR1 MGHRA, CDR2 YSYEKL. V gave up 4 bases and J gave up 3 bases; unmatched junction bases: 7. CDR3 bases: TGCGCCAGCAGCCGGGGGCAGGGGGATACAGATACGCAGTATTTT. Translation gives CASSRGQGDTDTQYF.

The chain uses TRBV7-9 and TRBJ2-1; TRBD2 matches at 8 bases. Germline-derived CDR1 and CDR2 are SEHNR and FQNEAQ (reference sequence). Germline trimming cut 4 bases from V and 3 bases from J; bases unmatched to any gene: 5. The CDR3 has 15 amino acids. The CDR3 here is CASSSRLAYYNEQFF. CDR3 in DNA: TGTGCCAGCAGCTCCCGACTAGCGTACTACAATGAGCAGTTCTTC.

This sequence joins TRBV7-2 and TRBJ1-2; D perhaps matches TRBD1 (6 bases). The germline CDR1 and CDR2 sequences are SGHTA and FQGNSA. Trimming removed 4 bases from V and 8 bases from J, with 23 bases in between. The CDR3 length is 16 residues. CDR3 in DNA: TGTGCCAGCAGCTCCTTCCCCCGGGGGGCGACCGGAGGCTACACCTTC. Translating it yields CASSSFPRGATGGYTF.

In this sample, this clone turned up a few times. At the DNA level, this CDR3 is encoded by other sequences in the same sample as well. V is TRBV30 and J is TRBJ1-5, with no clear D. Trimming took 0 bases from V and 1 from J, leaving 4 bases between them. This CDR3 comprises 13 residues. From germline, CDR1 is GTSNPN and CDR2 SVGIG (reference sequence). The CDR3 region is CAWSVRSNQPQHF. The CDR3 coding sequence is TGTGCCTGGAGTGTTAGAAGCAATCAGCCCCAGCATTTT.

The V and J genes are TRBV15 and TRBJ2-1; 8 bases map to TRBD2. The germline gives CDR1 LNHNV, CDR2 YYDKDF (reference sequence). The length of the CDR3 is 15 residues. V was pared by 2 bases and J by 5 bases, with 5 bases of the junction left unmatched. CDR3 sequence reads: CATSRTSGYHNEQFF. The CDR3 nucleotides are TGTGCCACCAGCAGAACTAGCGGATACCACAATGAGCAGTTCTTC.